The source of this TCR beta chain is a study of blood T cell repertoires in COVID-19. Repertoires were generated with immunoSEQ multiplex PCR, while TCRdb's copy carries only in-frame clones and drops some. The sample yields about 240,000 clones, 80% to 95% seen once. Germline assignment: CDR1 MGHRA and CDR2 YSYEKL. CDR3 length: 18 residues. The V gene end was trimmed by 0 bases and the J gene end by 2 bases; junction bases not matched to a gene: 10. The V call is TRBV4-1, the J call TRBJ2-3, with 8 bases identical to TRBD2. Material for sequencing was peripheral blood. The receptor was isolated from a young man with COVID-19, enrolled during active disease. In DNA form, the CDR3 reads TGCGCCAGCAGCCAAGAACACACCGGGACTAGAGACACAGATACGCAGTATTTT. Translating gives CASSQEHTGTRDTDTQYF.